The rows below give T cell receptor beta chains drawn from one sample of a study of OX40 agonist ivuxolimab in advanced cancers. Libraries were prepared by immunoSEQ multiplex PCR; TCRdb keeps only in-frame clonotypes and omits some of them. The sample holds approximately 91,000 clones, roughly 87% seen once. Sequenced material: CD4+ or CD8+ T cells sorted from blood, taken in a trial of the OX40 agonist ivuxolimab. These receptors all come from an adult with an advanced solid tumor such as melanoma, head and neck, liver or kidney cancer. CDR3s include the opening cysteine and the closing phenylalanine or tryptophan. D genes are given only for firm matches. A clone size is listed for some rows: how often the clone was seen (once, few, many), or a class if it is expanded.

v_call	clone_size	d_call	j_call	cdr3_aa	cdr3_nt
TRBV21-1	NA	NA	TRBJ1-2	CASSASDRGQRGYTF	TGTGCCAGCAGCGCGTCGGACAGGGGGCAGCGGGGCTACACCTTC
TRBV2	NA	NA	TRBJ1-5	CASSALTRGGNQPQHF	TGTGCCAGCAGCGCCCTGACAAGGGGGGGCAATCAGCCCCAGCATTTT
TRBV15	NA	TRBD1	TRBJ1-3	CATSRGWQGASNTIYF	TGTGCCACCAGCAGAGGTTGGCAGGGGGCCTCAAACACCATATATTTT
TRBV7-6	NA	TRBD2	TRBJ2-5	CASSLAAGLAGEQWRGSETQYF	TGTGCCAGCAGCTTAGCCGCCGGGCTAGCGGGGGAACAGTGGCGTGGCTCGGAGACCCAGTACTTC
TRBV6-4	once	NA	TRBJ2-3	CASSYRDGTDTQYF	TGTGCCAGCAGTTACAGGGACGGCACAGATACGCAGTATTTT
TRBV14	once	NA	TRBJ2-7	CASSQERDTAYEQYF	TGTGCCAGCAGCCAAGAACGGGACACCGCATACGAGCAGTACTTC
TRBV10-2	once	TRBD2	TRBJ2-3	CASRTSGGVGDTQYF	TGCGCCAGCAGGACTAGCGGGGGGGTGGGAGATACGCAGTATTTT
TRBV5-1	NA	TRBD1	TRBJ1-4	CASSSTGGFGEKLFF	TGCGCCAGCAGCTCCACAGGGGGGTTTGGGGAAAAACTGTTTTTT
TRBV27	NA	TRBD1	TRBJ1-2	CASTRQGHGGYTF	TGTGCCAGCACTCGACAGGGCCATGGTGGCTACACCTTC
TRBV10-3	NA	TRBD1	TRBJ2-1	CAISDRDREGNEQFF	TGTGCCATCAGTGACCGGGACAGGGAAGGCAATGAGCAGTTCTTC
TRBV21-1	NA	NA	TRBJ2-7	CASSNATGNYEQYF	TGTGCCAGCAGCAACGCTACAGGGAACTACGAGCAGTACTTC
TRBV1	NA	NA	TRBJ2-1	CTSSPLAGGYNEQFF	TGCACCAGCAGCCCCTTAGCGGGGGGATACAATGAGCAGTTCTTC
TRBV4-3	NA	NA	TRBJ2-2	CASSQEVHPNTGELFF	TGCGCCAGCAGCCAAGAGGTCCATCCGAACACCGGGGAGCTGTTTTTT
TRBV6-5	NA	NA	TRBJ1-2	CASSYSGLGTNYGYTF	TGTGCCAGCAGTTACAGCGGCCTAGGAACTAACTATGGCTACACCTTC
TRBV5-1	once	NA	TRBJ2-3	CASSLDRVEDTQYF	TGCGCCAGCAGCTTGGACAGGGTCGAAGATACGCAGTATTTT
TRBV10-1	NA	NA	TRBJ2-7	CASSEHSGSGEQYF	TGCGCCAGCAGTGAGCACAGCGGGTCGGGGGAGCAGTACTTC
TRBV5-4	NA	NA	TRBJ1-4	CASSPEGRNEKLFF	TGTGCCAGCAGCCCGGAGGGAAGAAATGAAAAACTGTTTTTT
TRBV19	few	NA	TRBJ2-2	CASNTGRVPGELFF	TGTGCCAGTAATACCGGTCGAGTCCCCGGGGAGCTGTTTTTT
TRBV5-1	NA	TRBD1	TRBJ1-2	CASSFGTGGLGGYTF	TGCGCCAGCAGCTTCGGGACAGGGGGATTGGGTGGCTACACCTTC
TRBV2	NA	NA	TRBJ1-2	CASSGGASGYTF	TGTGCCAGCAGTGGTGGGGCTTCGGGCTACACCTTC